This T cell receptor (beta chain) was captured in a study of blood T cell repertoires in COVID-19. Study overall: Acute-phase and convalescent COVID-19 samples originated in the United States, Italy and Spain. PBMCs, B-cell-depleted T cells, or T cells provided the cDNA or gDNA that made up the material.

TCRdb's table, derived via immunoSEQ multiplex PCR, lists solely in-frame clones and lacks some. The sample includes around 260,000 clones, around nine tenths of them seen just once. The length of the CDR3 is 15 residues. CDR1 and CDR2 from the germline V gene are KGHSH and LQKENI. V was clipped by 0 bases and J by 3 bases, with 11 bases between them. The sequenced sample was peripheral blood. The chain joins TRBV18 to TRBJ1-1, with D maybe TRBD1 (5 bases). This TCR came from a woman in her thirties or forties who had recovered from COVID-19. CDR3: CASSPPGREDTEAFF. The CDR3 nucleotides read TGTGCCAGCTCACCACCTGGCAGGGAGGACACTGAAGCTTTCTTT.